These 21 T cell receptor beta chains originate from one sample sequenced in a study of T cells in Graves' hyperthyroidism and ophthalmopathy. Amplification of TCR beta CDR3 regions used RNA as the template. TCR CDR3 regions were first amplified by RT-PCR with HTBI primers. TCRdb re-analysed the multiplex PCR reads in MiXCR, keeping a single row per CDR3 protein. The table has fewer than 500,000 distinct CDR3 sequences, under 15% seen once. Sequenced material: blood. These TCRs come from a man aged 18 to 29 with Graves' ophthalmopathy.

This clonotype has a count of ten or more. This chain links TRBV5-5 with TRBJ1-5, with D uncertain. From germline, CDR1 is SGHKS and CDR2 YYEKEE (reference sequence). V lost 0 bases, J lost 4 bases, and 5 bases lay in between. The CDR3 totals 13 residues. This CDR3 reads CASSLEPNQPQHF. As DNA, the CDR3 is TGTGCCAGCAGCTTGGAACCGAATCAGCCCCAGCATTTT.

This clonotype was counted many times. The chain combines TRBV9 with TRBJ2-3; TRBD1 aligns across 7 bases. V dropped 3 bases and J dropped 0; count of bases not matched to a gene: 4. There are 15 residues in the CDR3. Looked up from germline, CDR1 is SGDLS and CDR2 is YYNGEE. CDR3 in DNA: TGTGCCAGCAGCGCCTGGACAGGAAGCACAGATACGCAGTATTTT. Translation: CASSAWTGSTDTQYF.

The CDR3 nucleotides are TGTGCCTGGAGTGACGGTGCGGACTATGGCTACACCTTC. This encodes CAWSDGADYGYTF. The J gene is TRBJ1-2, the V gene TRBV30; D is ambiguous. Per the germline V gene, CDR1 is GTSNPN and CDR2 is SVGIG (reference sequence). Trimming shortened V by 1 base and J by 3 bases, and 9 bases separated the two germline ends. There are 13 residues in the CDR3.

This clonotype was counted between two and nine times. The chain uses TRBV7-9 and TRBJ2-5; 8 bases line up with TRBD1. Germline V gene lookup returns CDR1 SEHNR and CDR2 FQNEAQ (reference sequence). CDR3 length equals 15 residues. With V trimmed by 6 bases and J by 5 bases, 11 bases remained unmatched. The CDR3 nucleotides read TGTGCCAGCAGTTTACCGCAGGGGGCATGGGAGACCCAGTACTTC. Translating it yields CASSLPQGAWETQYF.

This clonotype was recorded at least ten times. In DNA, the CDR3 is TGCAGTGCTAGGGGGCAGGGGGCTTACGAGCAGTACTTC. Its translation: CSARGQGAYEQYF. The rearrangement joins TRBV20-1 to TRBJ2-7; 8 positions agree with TRBD1. There are 13 residues in the CDR3. Germline CDR1 DFQATT, CDR2 SNEGSKA (reference sequence). V lost 3 bases and J lost 4; bases outside the gene matches: 5.

This clonotype was observed many times. The chain has TRBV10-3 and TRBJ2-1; D gene unclear. The CDR3 runs 12 residues. Germline-derived CDR1 and CDR2 are ENHRY and SYGVKD. Trimming left V 6 bases short and J 4 bases short, with 7 bases between. CDR3 DNA sequence: TGTGCCATCAGCTCCCATTACAATGAGCAGTTCTTC. Translated: CAISSHYNEQFF.

The table lists this clonotype with a few counts. The chain is built from TRBV11-2 and TRBJ2-1; 7 bases match TRBD2. Trimming removed 5 bases from V and 6 bases from J; junction bases left unmatched: 10. The CDR3 is made up of 15 amino acids. The germline CDR1 and CDR2 sequences are SGHAT and FQNNGV. CDR3 sequence: CASSRDREAINEQFF. DNA of the CDR3: TGTGCCAGCAGCCGGGATCGGGAGGCAATCAATGAGCAGTTCTTC.

Remarks on this clonotype: This clone may be a read error of a much larger clone one base away. The genes are TRBV20-1 and TRBJ2-7, with D perhaps matching TRBD1 or TRBD2 (5 bases each). CDR1 and CDR2 from the germline V gene are DFQATT and SNEGSKA (reference sequence). The V end was cut by 5 bases, the J end by 1 base, with 12 bases between. The CDR3 length is 13 residues. The CDR3 DNA is TGCAGTGCTCGGGACGGTCGATCCTACGAGCAGTACTTC. Translating gives CSARDGRSYEQYF.

This clonotype came up many times. This chain links TRBV27 with TRBJ2-7; D unresolved. Trimming cost V 7 bases and J 2 bases, with 15 bases left between them. From germline, CDR1 is MNHEY and CDR2 SMNVEV (reference sequence). This CDR3 has 14 residues. The CDR3 DNA reads TGTGCCAGCACCAGAGCCAGCCCACCCTACGAGCAGTACTTC. Translated, it gives CASTRASPPYEQYF.

This clonotype was counted ten times or more. This chain uses TRBV5-1 with TRBJ2-7; a weak D match, TRBD1 (5 bases). The CDR3 has 14 amino acids. Between the trimmed V and J ends, which lost 0 bases and 3 bases, there was a span of 10 bases. CDR1 is SGHRS and CDR2 is YFSETQ in the germline V gene. The CDR3: CASSLAGNHYEQYF. CDR3 DNA sequence: TGCGCCAGCAGCTTGGCAGGGAACCACTACGAGCAGTACTTC.

This chain uses TRBV27 with TRBJ2-2; the match to TRBD1 covers 7 bases. This CDR3 comprises 14 residues. V lost 3 bases and J lost 7; bases outside the gene matches: 5. Germline CDR1 and CDR2: MNHEY and SMNVEV (reference sequence). The CDR3 sequence is CASSFGQASGELFF. The CDR3 DNA reads as TGTGCCAGCAGTTTTGGACAGGCTAGCGGGGAGCTGTTTTTT.

To note about this clonotype: One junction end disagrees with the germline gene, perhaps due to a read error. The chain is built from TRBV7-9 and TRBJ2-5; no clear D. The CDR3 is 13 amino acids. Germline V CDR1 and CDR2: SEHNR, FQNEAQ (reference sequence). The CDR3 protein is CTSSLEPQETQYF. In DNA form, the CDR3 reads TGTACCAGCAGCTTAGAGCCCCAAGAGACCCAGTACTTC. Together with reference TRBV7-9 and TRBJ2-5, the CDR3 gives the full variable domain: DTGVSQNPRHKITKRGQNVTFRCDPISEHNRLYWYRQTLGQGPEFLTYFQNEAQLEKSRLLSDRFSAERPKGSFSTLEIQRTEQGDSAMYLCTSSLEPQETQYFGPGTRLLVL.

This clonotype was observed a handful of times. The chain uses TRBV9 and TRBJ2-2; D possibly uses TRBD1 or TRBD2 (5 bases each). This CDR3 has 16 amino acids. CDR1 and CDR2 (germline): SGDLS, YYNGEE. The V end was cut by 4 bases, the J end by 4 bases, with 17 bases between. CDR3 sequence (DNA): TGTGCCAGCAGCCTAGGGGATACTAGGGGCACCGGGGAGCTGTTTTTT. This gives the protein CASSLGDTRGTGELFF.

This clonotype was counted a few times. This chain uses TRBV11-1 with TRBJ2-2; 7 nucleotides match TRBD2. Germline-derived CDR1 and CDR2 are SGHAT and FQDESV (reference sequence). This CDR3 is built from 14 residues. V dropped 2 bases and J dropped 6; count of bases not matched to a gene: 3. CDR3: CASSLRLAPGELFF. The CDR3 DNA is TGTGCCAGCAGCTTACGACTAGCCCCCGGGGAGCTGTTTTTT.

The gene calls are TRBV4-2 and TRBJ2-1; D is undetermined. The CDR3 consists of 15 residues. The germline CDR1 and CDR2 sequences are LGHNA and YNFKEQ. Trimming took off 0 bases at V and 8 bases at J, with 14 bases between the two ends. The CDR3 sequence is CASSQDTEPYYEQFF. The CDR3 nucleotides are TGTGCCAGCAGCCAAGATACCGAACCGTATTATGAGCAGTTCTTC.

The chain is built from TRBV27 and TRBJ1-4; 10 bases match TRBD1. Looked up from germline, CDR1 is MNHEY and CDR2 is SMNVEV (reference sequence). V lost 5 bases, J lost 7 bases, and 4 bases stayed unmatched. The CDR3 is 14 amino acids. The CDR3 DNA follows: TGTGCCAGCAGTGACAGGGGGCGAGGTGAAAAACTGTTTTTT. Translating gives CASSDRGRGEKLFF.

The chain joins TRBV6-2 or TRBV6-3 to TRBJ1-1; D is ambiguous. CDR1 and CDR2 (germline): MNHEY, SVGEGT. There are 11 residues in the CDR3. Between the trimmed V and J ends, which lost 5 bases and 7 bases, there was a span of 8 bases. The CDR3: CASSTMGEAFF. For the CDR3, the DNA is TGTGCCAGCAGTACTATGGGTGAAGCTTTCTTT.

This clonotype was seen ten or more times. The chain is built from TRBV20-1 and TRBJ2-3, with D perhaps assigned TRBD1 or TRBD2 (6 bases each). The CDR3 runs 13 residues. Trimming took 7 bases from V and 6 from J, leaving 17 bases between them. CDR1 is DFQATT and CDR2 is SNEGSKA in the germline V gene (reference sequence). The CDR3 loop is CSVKGGRVDTQYF. In nucleotides, the CDR3 is TGCAGTGTTAAAGGGGGGCGAGTCGATACGCAGTATTTT.

The chain joins TRBV2 to TRBJ2-1; 9 nucleotides align to TRBD2. J lost 6 bases, V lost 3 bases, and 3 bases had no gene match. This CDR3 is built from 14 residues. Per the germline V gene, CDR1 is SNHLY and CDR2 is FYNNEI. The CDR3 region has the DNA TGTGCCAGCAGTGACTCTAGCGGGATCAATGAGCAGTTCTTC. It is translated as CASSDSSGINEQFF.

This clonotype has ten or more counts. The rearrangement joins TRBV24-1 to TRBJ2-2, with D unresolved. V was clipped by 10 bases and J by 5 bases, with 10 bases between them. This CDR3 has 12 amino acids. Germline values: CDR1 KGHDR, CDR2 SFDVKD. The CDR3 nucleotides read TGTGCCACTTCGTCCGGGACCGGGGAGCTGTTTTTT. Its protein is CATSSGTGELFF.

This clonotype came up many times. CDR3 DNA sequence: TGTGCCAGCAGTTTACGGGGACTAGCGGGAGGAGGGGTTGAGCAGTTCTTC. This translates into CASSLRGLAGGGVEQFF. The chain has TRBV12-3 or TRBV12-4 and TRBJ2-1, with TRBD2 matching over 15 bases. V lost 2 bases and J lost 9; bases outside the gene matches: 8. The CDR3 runs to 17 residues.